Below are 15 T cell receptor beta chains sequenced from a single sample in a study of blood T cells in healthy people across ages. Alongside a J-beta primer mix, a sample-barcoded 5' primer served in a second PCR lasting about 7 to 11 cycles. Via MiXCR, TCRdb re-called the 5' RACE reads, giving one row per CDR3 protein. The table lists 590,000 or so distinct CDR3 sequences, approximately 30% of them singletons, with approximately 14% in the top ten. Sequencing input: blood. Every receptor here comes from a woman older than 75 in good health.

This clonotype was seen many times. This rearrangement joins TRBV6-4 to TRBJ1-1, with 8 positions matching TRBD1. V lost 6 bases and J lost 5; bases outside the gene matches: 11. Germline CDR1 is MRHNA and CDR2 is SNTAGT. This CDR3 contains 15 residues. CDR3 sequence reads: CASSPGGRFGTEAFF. The DNA for the CDR3 is TGTGCCAGCAGCCCAGGGGGCCGGTTTGGGACTGAAGCTTTCTTT.

This chain uses TRBV7-9 with TRBJ2-1; either TRBD1 or TRBD2 may supply D (6 bases each). This CDR3 is built from 17 residues. Looked up from germline, CDR1 is SEHNR and CDR2 is FQNEAQ (reference sequence). Trimming took off 4 bases at V and 4 bases at J, with 20 bases between the two ends. CDR3 bases: TGTGCCAGCAGCTATTGGCGGGGACAAATGGGGTACAATGAGCAGTTCTTC. Amino acid sequence: CASSYWRGQMGYNEQFF. The entire variable domain, with the rest obtained from reference TRBV7-9 and TRBJ2-1, is as follows: DTGVSQNPRHKITKRGQNVTFRCDPISEHNRLYWYRQTLGQGPEFLTYFQNEAQLEKSRLLSDRFSAERPKGSFSTLEIQRTEQGDSAMYLCASSYWRGQMGYNEQFFGPGTRLTVL.

The V gene is TRBV20-1, the J gene TRBJ2-7; D possibly uses TRBD1 or TRBD2 (6 bases each). Germline lookup yields CDR1 DFQATT and CDR2 SNEGSKA (reference sequence). Trimming took off 5 bases at V and 0 bases at J, with 17 bases between the two ends. CDR3 length: 15 residues. The DNA for the CDR3 is TGCAGTGCTCGAAGGGGGGCGCAGACCTCCTACGAGCAGTACTTC. This gives the protein CSARRGAQTSYEQYF.

This clonotype was detected ten times or more. The rearrangement joins TRBV6-2 or TRBV6-3 to TRBJ2-6; no clear D. Germline values: CDR1 MNHEY, CDR2 SVGEGT. This CDR3 region has 14 residues. Trimming cost V 7 bases and J 0 bases, with 7 bases left between them. CDR3 DNA: TGTGCCAGCAAACGAAACTCTGGGGCCAACGTCCTGACTTTC. Amino acid sequence: CASKRNSGANVLTF.

This clonotype occurred a few times. V gene TRBV27 combines with J gene TRBJ1-4; perhaps TRBD1 as D (5 bases). The V gene's germline CDR1 is MNHEY and CDR2 SMNVEV (reference sequence). V lost 6 bases and J lost 4, with 12 bases in between. The CDR3 is made up of 14 amino acids. The CDR3 protein is CASSPGTFNEKLFF. Here the CDR3 DNA reads TGTGCCAGCAGCCCCGGGACTTTTAATGAAAAACTGTTTTTT.

This clonotype occurred many times. V usage is TRBV15 and J usage is TRBJ2-5; no definite D call. The CDR3 covers 14 residues. V dropped 1 base and J dropped 4 bases, with 10 bases sitting between them. CDR1 and CDR2 from the germline V gene are LNHNV and YYDKDF (reference sequence). The CDR3 spells CATSRVRLGETQYF. The DNA for the CDR3 is TGTGCCACCAGCAGAGTACGGCTGGGAGAGACCCAGTACTTC.

Turning to this clonotype: Sequence at one end of the junction differs from germline and may be a read error. CDR3 coding DNA: TGTGCCGCCAGCAGAGAAAGGTCAGGGCAGAGGGAGCAGTACTTC. It is translated as CAASRERSGQREQYF. J is TRBJ2-1 and V is TRBV15; D is possibly TRBD1 (5 bases). The J call may be faulty, since TRBJ2-7 better matches the DNA end. The CDR3 spans 15 residues. Looked up from germline, CDR1 is LNHNV and CDR2 is YYDKDF (reference sequence).

This clonotype appeared a few times. This chain uses TRBV5-1 with TRBJ1-1; weak D call: TRBD1 (5 bases). Trimming pared 4 bases from V and 0 bases from J, leaving 13 bases between. In germline, CDR1 is SGHRS, CDR2 YFSETQ. This CDR3 region has 15 residues. The chain's CDR3 is CASSMEAGLNTEAFF. The DNA for the CDR3 is TGCGCCAGCAGCATGGAGGCAGGGCTGAACACTGAAGCTTTCTTT.

The sample holds many counts of this clonotype. CDR3 DNA: TGTGCCAGCAGCTTCGGGACAGGGACTTCAGGATATGGCTACACCTTC. This gives the protein CASSFGTGTSGYGYTF. The chain uses TRBV7-9 and TRBJ1-2; 9 bases match TRBD1. The CDR3 is made up of 16 amino acids. CDR1 and CDR2 (germline): SEHNR, FQNEAQ (reference sequence). The J segment lost 5 bases and the V segment lost 3 bases, leaving 10 bases of the junction unmatched.

There are a few counts of this clonotype. V is TRBV5-1 and J is TRBJ2-2; TRBD2 matches 11 bases. V was pared by 3 bases and J by 4 bases, with 5 bases of the junction left unmatched. This CDR3 has 16 amino acids. Germline V gene sequence: CDR1 SGHRS, CDR2 YFSETQ. The CDR3 loop is CASSSVGTSGTGELFF. CDR3 nucleotide sequence: TGCGCCAGCAGCTCTGTAGGGACTAGCGGCACCGGGGAGCTGTTTTTT.

The chain joins TRBV29-1 to TRBJ2-3; TRBD2 agrees at 15 bases. CDR1 is SQVTM, CDR2 ANQGSEA, per germline. J was trimmed by 3 bases and V by 8 bases; bases with no gene match: 9. This CDR3 has 16 amino acids. The CDR3 coding sequence is TGCAGCTCTTGGGGCGGGACTAGCGGGAGGACAGATACGCAGTATTTT. Protein product: CSSWGGTSGRTDTQYF.

This clonotype appeared many times. The chain links TRBV5-1 to TRBJ2-3, with D possibly being TRBD1 or TRBD2 (5 bases each). The CDR3 runs to 15 residues. Germline V gives CDR1 SGHRS, CDR2 YFSETQ. Trimming shortened V by 4 bases and J by 4 bases, and 16 bases separated the two germline ends. This CDR3 is CASSPLERDADTQYF. CDR3 DNA sequence: TGCGCCAGCAGCCCCCTAGAGAGGGACGCAGATACGCAGTATTTT.

For this clonotype: This may come from a read error, since a much larger clone is one base off. V is TRBV7-3 and J is TRBJ2-1; D unclear. This CDR3 contains 15 residues. Trimming shortened V by 1 base and J by 4 bases, and 11 bases separated the two germline ends. Germline V gene lookup returns CDR1 SGHTA and CDR2 FQGTGA. The CDR3 region has the DNA TGTGCCAGCAGCTTAAGATCTAACGAGTACAATGAGCAGTTCTTC. Residues: CASSLRSNEYNEQFF. Supplemented by reference TRBV7-3 and TRBJ2-1, the full variable domain reads GAGVSQTPSNKVTEKGKYVELRCDPISGHTALYWYRQSLGQGPEFLIYFQGTGAADDSGLPNDRFFAVRPEGSVSTLKIQRTERGDSAVYLCASSLRSNEYNEQFFGPGTRLTVL.

This clonotype was observed a handful of times. A single base separates this from a much larger clone, so it may be a read error. CDR3 amino acids: CASSFGGITGERFF. In nucleotides, the CDR3 is TGTGCCAGCAGTTTTGGTGGGATCACCGGGGAGCGGTTTTTT. The chain combines TRBV12-3 or TRBV12-4 with TRBJ2-2; TRBD2 might be the D (5 bases). The CDR3 consists of 14 residues.

The rearrangement uses TRBV2 and TRBJ2-1; 16 positions agree with TRBD2. In germline, CDR1 is SNHLY, CDR2 FYNNEI. Losses at the gene ends were 6 bases for V and 14 bases for J; bases not matched to a gene: 7. CDR3 length: 14 residues. The CDR3 protein is CASSGGLAGGPKFF. CDR3 in DNA: TGTGCCAGCAGCGGGGGACTAGCGGGGGGGCCTAAGTTCTTC.